The 32 T cell receptor beta chains listed next were all sequenced from one sample in a study of beta chain features in type 1 diabetes. The study, taken as a whole, reports: There was a moderate but significant shortening of TCRB CDR3s in all four CD4+ subsets of Type 1 diabetes patients.

The entirety of the isolated RNA underwent reverse transcription, so expressed TCRB transcripts were sequenced. Method: immunoSEQ multiplex PCR; TCRdb's copy keeps in-frame clones and lacks some. The table records roughly 300,000 clones, over 7% of them present only once. No antigen is known for these receptors. The specimen sequenced was central memory CD4+ T cells from blood. These receptor sequences come from a man aged 25-45 years with type 1 diabetes.

This clone turned up a few times. The V and J genes are TRBV14 and TRBJ1-2, with 7 bases that match TRBD1. Germline CDR1 and CDR2: SGHDN and FVKESK. This CDR3 comprises 14 residues. Trimming took 3 bases from V and 7 from J; bases not matched to a gene: 8. CDR3 nucleotide sequence: TGTGCCAGCAGCCAGACCAGGGGGGCCGGTGGCTACACCTTC. Its protein product is CASSQTRGAGGYTF.

The chain uses TRBV5-1 and TRBJ2-3; 8 bases fit TRBD2. The trim removed 0 bases at V and 0 bases at J, leaving 6 bases unmatched. CDR1 SGHRS and CDR2 YFSETQ come from the germline V gene. This CDR3 contains 17 residues. CDR3 nucleotide sequence: TGCGCCAGCAGCTTGGTCCCAGCGGGGGACAGCACAGATACGCAGTATTTT. Its translation is CASSLVPAGDSTDTQYF.

This clone was observed a few times. The chain joins TRBV6-5 to TRBJ1-2, with a weak D call TRBD1 (5 bases). V shed 2 bases and J shed 6 bases, with 13 bases lying between them. CDR3 length equals 14 residues. The germline CDR1 and CDR2 sequences are MNHEY and SVGAGI. As DNA, the CDR3 is TGTGCCAGCAGTTACCGCCCGGCAGGGAATGGCTACACCTTC. The encoded protein is CASSYRPAGNGYTF.

Concerning this clone itself: The same CDR3 can be traced to other DNA sequences in this sample. The chain links TRBV9 to TRBJ2-5; 12 bases agree with TRBD2. Germline CDR1 and CDR2: SGDLS and YYNGEE. CDR3 length equals 18 residues. Trimming at V came to 0 bases and at J to 5 bases, leaving 11 bases not matched to a gene. The CDR3 DNA reads TGTGCCAGCAGCGTAGGACGGCGACTAGCGGGGGAAGGGGAGACCCAGTACTTC. Translated: CASSVGRRLAGEGETQYF. The complete variable domain, with remaining parts taken from reference TRBV9 and TRBJ2-5, reads DSGVTQTPKHLITATGQRVTLRCSPRSGDLSVYWYQQSLDQGLQFLIQYYNGEERAKGNILERFSAQQFPDLHSELNLSSLELGDSALYFCASSVGRRLAGEGETQYFGPGTRLLVL.

This clone was seen more than once but under ten times. This chain uses TRBV28 with TRBJ1-2; D may be TRBD1 (5 bases). Per germline, CDR1 MDHEN and CDR2 SYDVKM. V lost 11 bases and J 2 bases, leaving 9 bases between the germline ends. This CDR3 is built from 11 residues. The CDR3, as DNA: TGTGCCGGAGAGGGGAACTATGGCTACACCTTC. Translated: CAGEGNYGYTF.

The DNA for the CDR3 is TGTGCCAGCAGCCGAACCAGGGGAGGGGTTGAAAAACTGTTTTTT. This codes for CASSRTRGGVEKLFF. V usage is TRBV5-7 and J usage is TRBJ1-4; D is possibly TRBD1 (6 bases). TRBV5-7 is an open reading frame, and its role is uncertain. V lost 4 bases to trimming and J lost 7 bases, with 17 bases between them. This CDR3 is 15 amino acids long.

The rearrangement joins TRBV27 to TRBJ2-7, with D perhaps TRBD1 (5 bases). The CDR3 loop spans 13 amino acids. V lost 5 bases and J lost 5, with 13 bases in between. Germline CDR1 is MNHEY and CDR2 is SMNVEV (reference sequence). The DNA of the CDR3 is TGTGCCAGCAGTGGCACGACAGCGAACGAGCAGTACTTC. As protein: CASSGTTANEQYF.

A few counts support this clone. V and J are TRBV11-2 and TRBJ2-5; 7 bases map to TRBD2. Germline V gene lookup returns CDR1 SGHAT and CDR2 FQNNGV. The CDR3 is made up of 15 amino acids. With 5 bases clipped from V and 3 bases from J, the junction kept 9 bases outside the gene matches. Here the CDR3 DNA reads TGTGCCAGCAGCCACCTGGGAAGCGGGGAAGAGACCCAGTACTTC. Its translation is CASSHLGSGEETQYF.

The V gene is TRBV4-3, the J gene TRBJ1-1; D might be TRBD1 (5 bases). The CDR3 is 13 amino acids. CDR1 is LGHNA and CDR2 is YSLEER in the germline V gene. Trimming removed 2 bases at V and 4 bases at J, with 8 bases between. The CDR3 DNA follows: TGCGCCAGCAGCCAAACAGGTTTCACTGAAGCTTTCTTT. Its protein product is CASSQTGFTEAFF.

The chain joins TRBV15 to TRBJ2-3; no firm D call. The CDR3 runs 12 residues. Trimming cost V 0 bases and J 5 bases, with 3 bases left between them. Germline V gives CDR1 LNHNV, CDR2 YYDKDF (reference sequence). The CDR3 reads CATSRDQDTQYF. CDR3 DNA sequence: TGTGCCACCAGCAGAGACCAAGATACGCAGTATTTT.

This clone occurred a few times. The chain recombines TRBV6-1 with TRBJ2-1; 12 nucleotides align to TRBD2. Germline CDR1 is MNHNS and CDR2 is SASEGT. This CDR3 is 16 amino acids long. Trimming at V came to 4 bases and at J to 9 bases, leaving 10 bases not matched to a gene. CDR3 loop: CASSAPSGGAGPEQFF. The CDR3 DNA follows: TGTGCCAGCAGTGCCCCTAGCGGGGGGGCAGGTCCTGAGCAGTTCTTC.

This clone occurred a few times. The J gene is TRBJ1-1, the V gene TRBV2; tentatively, D is TRBD1 (5 bases). The V gene's germline CDR1 is SNHLY and CDR2 FYNNEI. CDR3 length: 16 residues. Trimming removed 7 bases from V and 0 bases from J, with 18 bases in between. CDR3 loop: CASTPRRAGLNTEAFF. Here the CDR3 DNA reads TGTGCCAGCACCCCTCGGCGGGCAGGGTTGAACACTGAAGCTTTCTTT.

To note about this clone: Distinct nucleotide sequences in the sample also encode this CDR3. This sequence joins TRBV19 and TRBJ1-2; 9 nucleotides agree with TRBD1. Germline-derived CDR1 and CDR2 are LNHDA and SQIVND (reference sequence). J lost 8 bases, V lost 5 bases, and 6 bases had no gene match. The CDR3 contains 13 residues. In DNA, the CDR3 is TGTGCCAGTAGTCTCCGGGACAGGGACGGCTACACCTTC. Protein product: CASSLRDRDGYTF.

The chain uses TRBV25-1 and TRBJ2-1; D uncertain. V lost 4 bases to trimming and J lost 12 bases, with 13 bases between them. This CDR3 region has 12 residues. Germline CDR1 and CDR2: MGHDK and SYGVNS. The CDR3 DNA is TGTGCCAGCAGTGTCTTCGGAGTGGGGCAGTTCTTC. Translation gives CASSVFGVGQFF.

Comment on this clone: Other DNA sequences in the same sample also yield this CDR3. The chain has TRBV11-2 and TRBJ2-5, with TRBD1 identical over 9 bases. This CDR3 contains 14 residues. Germline CDR1 reads SGHAT; CDR2 reads FQNNGV. V dropped 4 bases and J dropped 5; count of bases not matched to a gene: 5. The CDR3 spells CASSSGQGGETQYF. CDR3 coding DNA: TGTGCCAGCAGCTCGGGACAGGGAGGGGAGACCCAGTACTTC. Filled out from reference TRBV11-2 and TRBJ2-5, the complete variable domain reads EAGVAQSPRYKIIEKRQSVAFWCNPISGHATLYWYQQILGQGPKLLIQFQNNGVVDDSQLPKDRFSAERLKGVDSTLKIQPAKLEDSAVYLCASSSGQGGETQYFGPGTRLLVL.

The genes are TRBV28 and TRBJ2-5, with 7 bases lining up with TRBD2. J gave up 3 bases and V 2 bases, and 6 bases lay outside the gene matches. The CDR3 covers 15 residues. Germline V gene lookup returns CDR1 MDHEN and CDR2 SYDVKM. The chain's CDR3 is CASSLSRGGKETQYF. CDR3 DNA sequence: TGTGCCAGCAGTTTAAGTCGGGGAGGGAAAGAGACCCAGTACTTC.

This clone has just a few counts. The genes are TRBV18 and TRBJ2-1, with D possibly matching TRBD1 (6 bases). Germline V gives CDR1 KGHSH, CDR2 LQKENI. The CDR3 runs 15 residues. V was pared by 1 base and J by 7 bases, with 14 bases between. CDR3 loop: CASSPLQTGGNEQFF. CDR3 coding DNA: TGTGCCAGCTCACCACTACAGACAGGCGGGAATGAGCAGTTCTTC.

A few counts support this clone. V usage is TRBV6-5 and J usage is TRBJ2-7, with 7 bases lining up with TRBD2. The CDR3 has 14 amino acids. Germline CDR1 reads MNHEY; CDR2 reads SVGAGI. V gave up 4 bases and J gave up 3 bases; unmatched junction bases: 6. Here the CDR3 DNA reads TGTGCCAGCAGTTTCGGGGGGAAGGACTACGAGCAGTACTTC. It yields the protein CASSFGGKDYEQYF.

This clone has more than one count but fewer than ten. The chain carries TRBV4-3 and TRBJ2-7; D perhaps matches TRBD2 (6 bases). The CDR3 contains 16 residues. The ends were cut back, 0 bases at V and 3 bases at J, with 15 bases in the middle. Germline CDR1 LGHNA, CDR2 YSLEER. CDR3 loop: CASSQDLLAGGYEQYF. The CDR3 DNA reads as TGCGCCAGCAGCCAAGATCTACTAGCCGGGGGCTACGAGCAGTACTTC.

In its sample, this clone was seen once. The V and J genes are TRBV19 and TRBJ2-7; D is undetermined. CDR3 size: 14 residues. V was trimmed by 1 base and J by 0 bases, leaving 7 bases between them. Germline V CDR1 and CDR2: LNHDA, SQIVND (reference sequence). The CDR3 DNA reads TGTGCCAGTAGTATAGGAGGCTACTCCTACGAGCAGTACTTC. Amino acid sequence: CASSIGGYSYEQYF.

The V and J genes are TRBV20-1 and TRBJ2-5; 10 bases match TRBD1. The V gene end was trimmed by 6 bases and the J gene end by 10 bases; junction bases not matched to a gene: 5. The CDR3 totals 11 residues. Germline loops: CDR1 DFQATT, CDR2 SNEGSKA (reference sequence). DNA for the CDR3: TGCAGTGCGGAGGACAGGGGGTTCCAGTACTTC. Translated, it gives CSAEDRGFQYF.

The rearrangement uses TRBV19 and TRBJ1-1; possible D gene TRBD1, 5 bases. The CDR3 extends over 14 amino acids. CDR1 is LNHDA, CDR2 SQIVND, per germline (reference sequence). V gave up 7 bases and J gave up 4 bases, with 16 bases separating them. In nucleotides, the CDR3 is TGTGCCAGTACCACTAACGGGGGAACCACTGAAGCTTTCTTT. Translating it yields CASTTNGGTTEAFF.

The table lists this clone with many counts. The chain joins TRBV2 to TRBJ1-1; D not certain. Trimming left V 6 bases short and J 7 bases short, with 18 bases between. The CDR3 is 14 amino acids. Germline CDR1 SNHLY, CDR2 FYNNEI. This chain's CDR3 is CASSIQFSSLEAFF. DNA of the CDR3: TGTGCCAGCAGCATACAGTTTTCTTCCCTTGAAGCTTTCTTT.

This clone was seen a handful of times. The chain recombines TRBV7-9 with TRBJ1-2; D is unresolved. CDR1 is SEHNR, CDR2 FQNEAQ, per germline (reference sequence). The CDR3 length is 13 residues. V shed 5 bases and J shed 8 bases, with 15 bases lying between them. The DNA of the CDR3 is TGTGCCAGCAGCCCTTCAGAAGTGTGGGGCTACACCTTC. This sequence encodes CASSPSEVWGYTF.

Worth noting for this clone: The sample carries other DNA sequences with the same CDR3. The J gene is TRBJ1-2, the V gene TRBV29-1, with 10 nucleotides matching TRBD1. Germline loops: CDR1 SQVTM, CDR2 ANQGSEA. This CDR3 is 11 amino acids long. The J segment lost 7 bases and the V segment lost 6 bases, leaving 2 bases of the junction unmatched. CDR3 sequence: CSVGTGAGYTF. The DNA for the CDR3 is TGCAGCGTCGGGACAGGGGCTGGCTACACCTTC.

This clone showed up just a few times. V and J are TRBV7-2 and TRBJ1-2; D is perhaps TRBD1 (5 bases). The germline V gene encodes CDR1 SGHTA and CDR2 FQGNSA. The V end was cut by 5 bases, the J end by 4 bases, with 14 bases between. CDR3 length equals 14 residues. CDR3 region: CASSPRDGLYGYTF. The CDR3 nucleotides are TGTGCCAGCAGCCCCCGGGACGGGCTCTATGGCTACACCTTC. The complete variable domain, with remaining parts taken from reference TRBV7-2 and TRBJ1-2, reads GAGVSQSPSNKVTEKGKDVELRCDPISGHTALYWYRQSLGQGLEFLIYFQGNSAPDKSGLPSDRFSAERTGGSVSTLTIQRTQQEDSAVYLCASSPRDGLYGYTFGSGTRLTVV.

This clone has just a few counts. The chain joins TRBV11-2 to TRBJ2-5; possible D gene TRBD2, 6 bases. The germline V gene encodes CDR1 SGHAT and CDR2 FQNNGV. This CDR3 spans 13 amino acids. The V end was cut by 5 bases, the J end by 4 bases, with 11 bases between. CDR3 sequence (DNA): TGTGCCAGCAGCCGGAGGGGTTCAGAGACCCAGTACTTC. The encoded protein is CASSRRGSETQYF.

This clone has ten or more counts. CDR3 region: CASSRKWTDDQPQHF. In nucleotides, the CDR3 is TGCGCCAGCAGCCGGAAATGGACAGACGATCAGCCCCAGCATTTT. This chain uses TRBV4-3 with TRBJ1-5; TRBD1 might be the D (6 bases). CDR3 size: 15 residues. V shed 4 bases and J shed 5 bases, with 15 bases lying between them. Germline lookup yields CDR1 LGHNA and CDR2 YSLEER.

The chain carries TRBV6-5 and TRBJ2-4; 9 bases agree with TRBD1. This CDR3 contains 13 residues. Trimming removed 6 bases from V and 9 bases from J; junction bases left unmatched: 6. Germline loops: CDR1 MNHEY, CDR2 SVGAGI. CDR3 sequence: CASRQGAFGIQYF. For the CDR3, the DNA is TGTGCCAGCAGACAGGGGGCATTCGGCATTCAGTACTTC.

This clone was seen only a few times. The V and J genes are TRBV4-3 and TRBJ2-5, with 9 bases lining up with TRBD1. V shed 0 bases, J shed 5 bases, and the junction held 4 bases outside the gene matches. The germline V gene has CDR1 LGHNA and CDR2 YSLEER. This CDR3 contains 15 residues. The CDR3 DNA follows: TGCGCCAGCAGCCAAGATTCGGGGACAGGGGAGACCCAGTACTTC. Encoded protein: CASSQDSGTGETQYF.

The V call is TRBV7-2, the J call TRBJ2-7; D ambiguous. The CDR3 totals 12 residues. V lost 3 bases and J 5 bases, leaving 8 bases between the germline ends. CDR1 and CDR2 (germline): SGHTA, FQGNSA. DNA of the CDR3: TGTGCCAGCAGCTTTAGTTGGAACGAGCAGTACTTC. Translating gives CASSFSWNEQYF.

The chain links TRBV2 to TRBJ2-5, with D possibly TRBD1 on 6 matching bases. Germline V gene lookup returns CDR1 SNHLY and CDR2 FYNNEI. Trimming cost V 7 bases and J 2 bases, with 14 bases left between them. This CDR3 is built from 14 residues. CDR3 amino acids: CASNVQGPQETQYF. CDR3 bases: TGTGCCAGCAATGTACAGGGCCCACAAGAGACCCAGTACTTC.